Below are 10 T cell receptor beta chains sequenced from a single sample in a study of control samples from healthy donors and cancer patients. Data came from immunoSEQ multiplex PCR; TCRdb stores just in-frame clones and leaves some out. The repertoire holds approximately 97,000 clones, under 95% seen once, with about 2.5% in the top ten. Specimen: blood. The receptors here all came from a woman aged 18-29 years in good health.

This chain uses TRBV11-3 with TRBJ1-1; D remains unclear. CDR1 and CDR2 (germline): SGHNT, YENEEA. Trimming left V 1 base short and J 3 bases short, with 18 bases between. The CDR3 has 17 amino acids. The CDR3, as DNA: TGTGCCAGCAGCTTAGCGGTAGCAGGTAGCCCCCACACTGAAGCTTTCTTT. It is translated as CASSLAVAGSPHTEAFF.

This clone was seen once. CDR3 nucleotide sequence: TGTGCCAGCAGTCCGTCTAGCGGGGGGCTCCTAGAGCAGTACTTC. Translating gives CASSPSSGGLLEQYF. The genes are TRBV6-4 and TRBJ2-7; TRBD2 aligns across 11 bases. In germline, CDR1 is MRHNA, CDR2 SNTAGT. The J segment lost 7 bases and the V segment lost 5 bases, leaving 10 bases of the junction unmatched. The CDR3 has 15 amino acids.

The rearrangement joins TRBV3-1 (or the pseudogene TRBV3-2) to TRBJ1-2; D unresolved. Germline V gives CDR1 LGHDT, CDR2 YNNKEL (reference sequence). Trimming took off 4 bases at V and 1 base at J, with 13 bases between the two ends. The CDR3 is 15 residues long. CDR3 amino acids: CASSLQPTSNYGYTF. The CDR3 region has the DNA TGTGCCAGCAGCCTCCAACCGACAAGTAACTATGGCTACACCTTC.

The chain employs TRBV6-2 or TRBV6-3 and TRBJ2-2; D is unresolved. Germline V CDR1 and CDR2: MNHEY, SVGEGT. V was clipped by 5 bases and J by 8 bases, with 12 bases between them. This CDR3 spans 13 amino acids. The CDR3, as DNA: TGTGCCAGCAGTCAAACGGAGTCTGGGGAGCTGTTTTTT. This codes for CASSQTESGELFF.

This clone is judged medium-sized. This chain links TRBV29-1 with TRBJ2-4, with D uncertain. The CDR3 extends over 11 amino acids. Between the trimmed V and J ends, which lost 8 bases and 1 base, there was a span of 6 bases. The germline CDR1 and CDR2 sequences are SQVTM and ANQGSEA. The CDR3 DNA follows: TGCAGCTGTATGGCCAAAAACATTCAGTACTTC. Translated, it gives CSCMAKNIQYF.

The CDR3 coding sequence is TGTGCCACTTGGCCTAGGGACCCAAACACCATATATTTT. Its protein product is CATWPRDPNTIYF. The rearrangement joins TRBV6-5 to TRBJ1-3, with a tentative D call TRBD1 (5 bases). V was shortened by 10 bases and J by 6 bases, with 16 bases between the two germline ends. CDR1 and CDR2 from the germline V gene are MNHEY and SVGAGI. This CDR3 spans 13 amino acids.

The CDR3 DNA sequence: TGTGCCAGCAGTTATGGGGGAGCTTCCTACGAGCAGTACTTC. Encoded protein: CASSYGGASYEQYF. V usage is TRBV6-2 or TRBV6-3 and J usage is TRBJ2-7, with D perhaps TRBD1 or TRBD2 (5 bases each). Per the germline V gene, CDR1 is MNHEY and CDR2 is SVGEGT. This CDR3 has 14 residues. Trimming removed 3 bases at V and 1 base at J, with 10 bases between.

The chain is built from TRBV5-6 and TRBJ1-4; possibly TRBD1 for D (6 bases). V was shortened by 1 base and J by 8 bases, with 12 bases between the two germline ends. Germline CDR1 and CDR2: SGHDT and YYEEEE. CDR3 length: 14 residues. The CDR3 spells CASSLTGRREKLFF. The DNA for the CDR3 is TGTGCCAGCAGCTTGACAGGGAGAAGGGAAAAACTGTTTTTT. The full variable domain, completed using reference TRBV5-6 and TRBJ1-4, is DAGVTQSPTHLIKTRGQQVTLRCSPKSGHDTVSWYQQALGQGPQFIFQYYEEEERQRGNFPDRFSGHQFPNYSSELNVNALLLGDSALYLCASSLTGRREKLFFGSGTQLSVL.

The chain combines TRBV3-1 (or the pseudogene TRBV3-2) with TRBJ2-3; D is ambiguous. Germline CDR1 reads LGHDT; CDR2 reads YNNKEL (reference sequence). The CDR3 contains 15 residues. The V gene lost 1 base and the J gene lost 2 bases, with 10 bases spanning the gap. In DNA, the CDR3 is TGTGCCAGCAGCCAAGCTGGGTCCCACACAGATACGCAGTATTTT. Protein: CASSQAGSHTDTQYF.

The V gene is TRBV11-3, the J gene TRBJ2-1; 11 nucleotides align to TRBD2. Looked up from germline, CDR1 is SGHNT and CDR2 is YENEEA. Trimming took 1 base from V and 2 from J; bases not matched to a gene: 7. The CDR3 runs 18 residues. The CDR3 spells CASSLGTGGLAAYNEQFF. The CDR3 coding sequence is TGTGCCAGCAGCTTAGGGACGGGGGGACTAGCGGCCTACAATGAGCAGTTCTTC.